Following are 13 T cell receptor beta chains from one sample sequenced in a study of cytomegalovirus exposure and HLA in healthy donors. Primers: 60 Vbeta forward and 13 Jbeta reverse. Here immunoSEQ multiplex PCR was the method, and the copy in TCRdb shows in-frame clones only, minus some. The sample carries about 150,000 clones, approximately 82% recorded once. Material: PBMCs. The receptors shown here come from a woman in her forties or fifties in good health and CMV-seropositive.

This clone was recorded a few times. Distinct nucleotide sequences in the sample also encode this CDR3. The V call is TRBV30, the J call TRBJ1-6; TRBD1 is a possible D gene (5 bases). Germline V lookup: CDR1 GTSNPN, CDR2 SVGIG (reference sequence). Trimming took 4 bases from V and 6 from J, leaving 13 bases between them. The CDR3 extends over 14 amino acids. DNA of the CDR3: TGTGCCTGGAAACACGGGGGTTTTAATTCACCCCTCCACTTT. It yields the protein CAWKHGGFNSPLHF.

The chain couples TRBV6-4 to TRBJ1-1, with D maybe TRBD1 (5 bases). The CDR3 length is 17 residues. Germline CDR1 reads MRHNA; CDR2 reads SNTAGT. Trimming pared 2 bases from V and 1 base from J, leaving 17 bases between. DNA of the CDR3: TGTGCCAGCAGTGACCTCTACAGGACGGTAAAGAACACTGAAGCTTTCTTT. Its translation is CASSDLYRTVKNTEAFF.

This clone was recorded a few times. The gene calls are TRBV4-1 and TRBJ1-4; possible D gene TRBD1, 5 bases. The germline V gene encodes CDR1 MGHRA and CDR2 YSYEKL. Between the trimmed V and J ends, which lost 2 bases and 4 bases, there was a span of 14 bases. The CDR3 runs to 16 residues. Here the CDR3 DNA reads TGCGCCAGCAGCCAAATGGGGGGAGGGAATAATGAAAAACTGTTTTTT. It translates to CASSQMGGGNNEKLFF.

The CDR3 loop reads CASSEKHLNTEAFF. CDR3 coding DNA: TGTGCCAGCAGTGAAAAACACCTGAACACTGAAGCTTTCTTT. The rearrangement uses TRBV2 and TRBJ1-1; D is unclear. The CDR3 totals 14 residues. Per the germline V gene, CDR1 is SNHLY and CDR2 is FYNNEI. Trimming took off 2 bases at V and 0 bases at J, with 7 bases between the two ends.

The chain employs TRBV30 and TRBJ2-2, with 10 bases fitting TRBD2. This CDR3 is built from 15 residues. The trim removed 4 bases at V and 0 bases at J, leaving 2 bases unmatched. The germline V gene encodes CDR1 GTSNPN and CDR2 SVGIG (reference sequence). The CDR3 loop is CAWKTSGANTGELFF. CDR3 DNA sequence: TGTGCCTGGAAAACTAGCGGGGCGAACACCGGGGAGCTGTTTTTT.

The chain has TRBV28 and TRBJ2-5, with D possibly matching TRBD2 (5 bases). Germline CDR1 reads MDHEN; CDR2 reads SYDVKM. V was trimmed by 2 bases and J by 4 bases, leaving 11 bases between them. The CDR3 is made up of 14 amino acids. CDR3 nucleotides: TGTGCCAGCAGTTTACGGACGGGAAGAGAGACCCAGTACTTC. Amino acid sequence: CASSLRTGRETQYF.

The DNA of the CDR3 is TGCGCCAGCAGCTTGGCCCCTAGCGGGGGGTCCGTTGGCACAGATACGCAGTATTTT. Its translation is CASSLAPSGGSVGTDTQYF. The genes are TRBV5-1 and TRBJ2-3; 11 bases align to TRBD2. Germline V gene data show CDR1 as SGHRS and CDR2 as YFSETQ. J lost 1 base, V lost 0 bases, and 10 bases had no gene match. CDR3 size: 19 residues.

In DNA, the CDR3 is TGTGCCAGTAGTATTCTATCAGGTTCTGGGGCCAACGTCCTGACTTTC. Protein: CASSILSGSGANVLTF. V gene TRBV19 combines with J gene TRBJ2-6, with D unclear. CDR3 length: 16 amino acids. Trimming removed 3 bases at V and 1 base at J, with 10 bases between. Germline V gives CDR1 LNHDA, CDR2 SQIVND (reference sequence). Full variable domain (remainder filled in from reference TRBV19 and TRBJ2-6): DGGITQSPKYLFRKEGQNVTLSCEQNLNHDAMYWYRQDPGQGLRLIYYSQIVNDFQKGDIAEGYSVSREKKESFPLTVTSAQKNPTAFYLCASSILSGSGANVLTFGAGSRLTVL.

The rearrangement joins TRBV5-1 to TRBJ2-3; the match to TRBD1 covers 9 bases. Germline CDR1 reads SGHRS; CDR2 reads YFSETQ. This CDR3 is 17 amino acids long. Trimming cost V 0 bases and J 1 base; bases outside gene matches: 6. The CDR3 region has the DNA TGCGCCAGCAGCTTGGCCGGGACAGGGTTCGGCACAGATACGCAGTATTTT. This encodes CASSLAGTGFGTDTQYF.

This clone was seen a single time. The chain combines TRBV5-6 with TRBJ2-7, with 7 bases that match TRBD1. V shed 5 bases, J shed 4 bases, and the junction held 6 bases outside the gene matches. There are 13 residues in the CDR3. CDR1 is SGHDT and CDR2 is YYEEEE in the germline V gene. The CDR3 spells CASSLGGTYEQYF. CDR3 bases: TGTGCCAGCAGTCTAGGGGGCACTTACGAGCAGTACTTC.

This clone was observed a single time. This same CDR3 is encoded by further DNA sequences in the sample. This chain connects TRBV5-1 to TRBJ2-1, with TRBD1 identical over 8 bases. The germline CDR1 and CDR2 sequences are SGHRS and YFSETQ. The CDR3 consists of 14 residues. Trimming took 4 bases from V and 9 from J; bases not matched to a gene: 9. For the CDR3, the DNA is TGCGCCAGCAGCACCCAACTAACAGGGGGTGAGCAGTTCTTC. This translates into CASSTQLTGGEQFF.

The chain joins TRBV6-1 to TRBJ2-2; 8 bases agree with TRBD2. The germline V gene encodes CDR1 MNHNS and CDR2 SASEGT. V lost 1 base, J lost 5 bases, and 6 bases stayed unmatched. There are 16 residues in the CDR3. The CDR3 region has the DNA TGTGCCAGCAGTGAAGGAGGAGCGGGGGTGACCGGGGAGCTGTTTTTT. Amino acids: CASSEGGAGVTGELFF.

This clone has just one count. The J gene is TRBJ1-1, the V gene TRBV4-1, with D possibly matching TRBD1 (6 bases). This CDR3 is 15 amino acids long. The V and J ends lost 1 base and 5 bases respectively, with 14 bases between them. The V gene's germline CDR1 is MGHRA and CDR2 YSYEKL. CDR3 loop: CASSQGHDRLTEAFF. CDR3 DNA sequence: TGCGCCAGCAGCCAAGGACATGACAGGCTTACTGAAGCTTTCTTT.